What follows are 11 T cell receptor beta chains derived from one specimen sequenced in a study of coeliac disease (dated by TCRdb to the early 2020s). Overall study outcomes, separate from this receptor: TRB and TRG repertoires of active coeliac intraepithelial and lamina propria samples showed lower clonality than controls, suggesting recruitment of diverse T cells.

Library construction relied on the immunoSEQ multiplex PCR assay. The source is immuneACCESS, and TCRdb retained only in-frame sequences with V and J called. Part of the clones is not carried over; for the studies checked, unresolved V genes explain less than half of this, and the remainder is unexplained. The sample contains several thousand clones, less than 75% of them found a single time. Roughly 15% of the sample is held by the ten biggest clonotypes. Their recognized antigens are unknown. The sequencing sample was made of intraepithelial lymphocytes from the gut. This specimen's cell subset or site label, per the study, means: intraepithelial cell (IEC) fraction of small intestinal biopsy. These receptors were taken from a woman aged 18-29 years with active celiac disease.

This chain connects TRBV2 to TRBJ1-1, with D tentatively TRBD1 (6 bases). This CDR3 comprises 15 residues. Between the trimmed V and J ends, which lost 1 base and 3 bases, there was a span of 12 bases. Looked up from germline, CDR1 is SNHLY and CDR2 is FYNNEI. The CDR3 nucleotides read TGTGCCAGCAGTGAAGACAGGGCGGAGTACACTGAAGCTTTCTTT. Protein sequence: CASSEDRAEYTEAFF. Looking up the rest from reference TRBV2 and TRBJ1-1 gives the full variable domain: EPEVTQTPSHQVTQMGQEVILRCVPISNHLYFYWYRQILGQKVEFLVSFYNNEISEKSEIFDDQFSVERPDGSNFTLKIRSTKLEDSAMYFCASSEDRAEYTEAFFGQGTRLTVV.

The genes are TRBV7-7 and TRBJ2-6; no firm D call. Germline CDR1 and CDR2: SSHAT and FNYEAQ (reference sequence). Between the trimmed V and J ends, which lost 5 bases and 5 bases, there was a span of 25 bases. The CDR3 extends over 19 amino acids. DNA for the CDR3: TGTGCCAGCAGCAGCGTAGGTAAGTGGCCACAAAGTCGGGCCAACGTCCTGACTTTC. It is translated as CASSSVGKWPQSRANVLTF. The full variable domain, rest sourced from reference TRBV7-7 and TRBJ2-6, is GAGVSQSPRYKVTKRGQDVTLRCDPISSHATLYWYQQALGQGPEFLTYFNYEAQPDKSGLPSDRFSAERPEGSISTLTIQRTEQRDSAMYRCASSSVGKWPQSRANVLTFGAGSRLTVL.

The chain uses TRBV18 and TRBJ1-5, with 10 bases matching TRBD1. The J segment lost 9 bases and the V segment lost 1 base, leaving 18 bases of the junction unmatched. Germline values: CDR1 KGHSH, CDR2 LQKENI. The CDR3 is 19 residues long. The CDR3 loop is CASSPRYFGVGQGVWPQHF. In nucleotides, the CDR3 is TGTGCCAGCTCACCACGGTATTTTGGTGTCGGACAGGGGGTATGGCCCCAGCATTTT.

V gene TRBV5-1 combines with J gene TRBJ2-2; weak D call: TRBD2 (5 bases). The germline V gene encodes CDR1 SGHRS and CDR2 YFSETQ. Deletions cut 4 bases from V and 5 bases from J, with 24 bases between. The CDR3 covers 18 residues. The CDR3 region has the DNA TGCGCCAGCAGCCTGTTAGCACCGGTACATAGAGGGACCGGGGAGCTGTTTTTT. Translated, it gives CASSLLAPVHRGTGELFF. Using reference TRBV5-1 and TRBJ2-2 for the parts outside the CDR3, the full variable domain is KAGVTQTPRYLIKTRGQQVTLSCSPISGHRSVSWYQQTPGQGLQFLFEYFSETQRNKGNFPGRFSGRQFSNSRSEMNVSTLELGDSALYLCASSLLAPVHRGTGELFFGEGSRLTVL.

This clone is a singleton in its sample. The genes are TRBV27 and TRBJ2-7; D ambiguous. The ends were cut back, 6 bases at V and 2 bases at J, with 5 bases in the middle. This CDR3 is built from 11 residues. CDR1 and CDR2 (germline): MNHEY, SMNVEV (reference sequence). The CDR3 sequence: CASRGTYEQYF. The DNA for the CDR3 is TGTGCCAGCAGGGGCACCTACGAGCAGTACTTC.

The sample holds one count of this clone. The rearrangement joins TRBV28 to TRBJ2-5; possible D gene TRBD2, 5 bases. There are 15 residues in the CDR3. V was trimmed by 0 bases and J by 1 base, leaving 9 bases between them. Germline V gene data show CDR1 as MDHEN and CDR2 as SYDVKM. CDR3 sequence: CASSLWRGSQETQYF. Written as DNA, the CDR3 is TGTGCCAGCAGTTTATGGCGTGGGAGCCAAGAGACCCAGTACTTC.

This rearrangement joins TRBV5-5 to TRBJ1-5; unclear D gene. CDR3 size: 14 residues. Trimming left V 0 bases short and J 4 bases short, with 8 bases between. Germline values: CDR1 SGHKS, CDR2 YYEKEE (reference sequence). This CDR3 reads CASSLESVNQPQHF. DNA of the CDR3: TGTGCCAGCAGCTTGGAGTCGGTTAATCAGCCCCAGCATTTT.

V is TRBV7-3 and J is TRBJ2-1; possible D gene TRBD2, 6 bases. The ends were cut back, 5 bases at V and 2 bases at J, with 13 bases in the middle. The length of the CDR3 is 15 residues. Germline values: CDR1 SGHTA, CDR2 FQGTGA. The chain's CDR3 is CASSPRAGPYNEQFF. The CDR3 nucleotides read TGTGCCAGCAGCCCCCGGGCGGGGCCCTACAATGAGCAGTTCTTC.

This chain links TRBV30 with TRBJ1-2; D not resolved. The ends were cut back, 0 bases at V and 3 bases at J, with 20 bases in the middle. The germline V gene encodes CDR1 GTSNPN and CDR2 SVGIG (reference sequence). CDR3 size: 17 residues. CDR3 DNA: TGTGCCTGGAGTGTACTGGCAGGCTATGTGTGGGACTATGGCTACACCTTC. Translated: CAWSVLAGYVWDYGYTF.

The chain employs TRBV11-2 and TRBJ2-5; weak D call: TRBD2 (6 bases). V was cut by 5 bases and J by 4 bases, with 14 bases left in between. The V gene's germline CDR1 is SGHAT and CDR2 FQNNGV. CDR3 length: 14 amino acids. DNA for the CDR3: TGTGCCAGCAGCCCCCCGGGCGGGGTAGAGACCCAGTACTTC. Translation: CASSPPGGVETQYF.

The rearrangement joins TRBV5-1 to TRBJ2-7; D gene uncertain. Germline-derived CDR1 and CDR2 are SGHRS and YFSETQ. CDR3 length: 14 residues. V lost 5 bases and J 6 bases, leaving 18 bases between the germline ends. The CDR3 spells CASRYTGSLGEQYF. Written as DNA, the CDR3 is TGCGCCAGCAGGTACACCGGGTCCCTCGGCGAGCAGTACTTC.